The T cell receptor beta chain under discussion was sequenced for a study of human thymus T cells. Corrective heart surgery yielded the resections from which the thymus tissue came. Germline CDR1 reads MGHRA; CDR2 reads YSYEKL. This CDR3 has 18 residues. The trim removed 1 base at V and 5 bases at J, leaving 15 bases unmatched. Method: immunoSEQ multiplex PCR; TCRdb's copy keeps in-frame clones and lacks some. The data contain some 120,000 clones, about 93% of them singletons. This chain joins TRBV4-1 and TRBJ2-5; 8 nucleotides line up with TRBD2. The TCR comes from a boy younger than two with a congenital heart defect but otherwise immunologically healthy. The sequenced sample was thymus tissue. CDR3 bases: TGCGCCAGCAGCCAAGTTTTATCCAAGCGGGGGCTCCATGAGACCCAGTACTTC. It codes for CASSQVLSKRGLHETQYF.